This TCR beta chain appears in the sequencing data of a study of blood T cell repertoires in COVID-19. On the study more broadly: Italy, Spain and the United States were the sources of the convalescent and acute COVID-19 samples. The analysed material was cDNA or gDNA that came from T cells, B-cell-depleted T cells, or PBMCs.

The table came from immunoSEQ multiplex PCR; TCRdb's copy has only in-frame clones and leaves some out. The table records approximately 290,000 clones, 91% of them present only once. The specimen sequenced was peripheral blood. The receptor comes from a woman aged 25 to 45 with COVID-19, enrolled during active disease.

CDR3 region: CASNRVLGTEAFF. The DNA of the CDR3 is TGCGCCAGCAACAGGGTATTAGGCACTGAAGCTTTCTTT. V usage is TRBV5-1 and J usage is TRBJ1-1, with a possible D match to TRBD1 (6 bases). Germline CDR1 is SGHRS and CDR2 is YFSETQ. Trimming left V 6 bases short and J 4 bases short, with 13 bases between. The CDR3 consists of 13 residues.